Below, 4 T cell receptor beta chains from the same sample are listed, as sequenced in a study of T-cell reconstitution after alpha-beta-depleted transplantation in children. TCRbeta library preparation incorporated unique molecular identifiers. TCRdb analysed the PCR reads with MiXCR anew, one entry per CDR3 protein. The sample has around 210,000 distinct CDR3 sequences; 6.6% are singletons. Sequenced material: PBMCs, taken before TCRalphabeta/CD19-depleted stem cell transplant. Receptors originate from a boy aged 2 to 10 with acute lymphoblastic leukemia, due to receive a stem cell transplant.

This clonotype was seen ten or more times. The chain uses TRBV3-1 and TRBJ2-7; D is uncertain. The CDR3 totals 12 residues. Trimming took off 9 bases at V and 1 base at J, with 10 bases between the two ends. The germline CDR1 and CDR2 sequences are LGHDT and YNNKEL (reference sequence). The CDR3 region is CASASESYEQYF. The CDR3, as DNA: TGTGCCAGTGCGAGTGAGTCCTACGAGCAGTACTTC.

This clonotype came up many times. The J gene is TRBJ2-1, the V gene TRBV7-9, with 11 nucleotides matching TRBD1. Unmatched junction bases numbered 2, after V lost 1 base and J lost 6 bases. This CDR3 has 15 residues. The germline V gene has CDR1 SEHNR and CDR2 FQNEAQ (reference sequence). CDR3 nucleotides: TGTGCCAGCAGCTTAGTGGGACAGGGGGGCAATGAGCAGTTCTTC. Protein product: CASSLVGQGGNEQFF. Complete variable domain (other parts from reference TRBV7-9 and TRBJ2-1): DTGVSQNPRHKITKRGQNVTFRCDPISEHNRLYWYRQTLGQGPEFLTYFQNEAQLEKSRLLSDRFSAERPKGSFSTLEIQRTEQGDSAMYLCASSLVGQGGNEQFFGPGTRLTVL.

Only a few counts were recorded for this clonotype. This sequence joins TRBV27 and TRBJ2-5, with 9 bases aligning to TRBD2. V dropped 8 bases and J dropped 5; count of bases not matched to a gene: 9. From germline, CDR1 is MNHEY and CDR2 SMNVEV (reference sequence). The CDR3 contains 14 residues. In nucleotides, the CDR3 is TGTGCCAGCGGCGTAGCGGGAGTAGGCGAGACCCAGTACTTC. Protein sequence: CASGVAGVGETQYF.

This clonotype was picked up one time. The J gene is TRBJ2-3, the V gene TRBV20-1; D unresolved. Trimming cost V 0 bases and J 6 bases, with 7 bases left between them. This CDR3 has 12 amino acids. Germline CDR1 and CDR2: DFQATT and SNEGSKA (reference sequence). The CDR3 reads CSARDDLDTQYF. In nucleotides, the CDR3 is TGCAGTGCTAGAGATGATCTTGATACGCAGTATTTT.